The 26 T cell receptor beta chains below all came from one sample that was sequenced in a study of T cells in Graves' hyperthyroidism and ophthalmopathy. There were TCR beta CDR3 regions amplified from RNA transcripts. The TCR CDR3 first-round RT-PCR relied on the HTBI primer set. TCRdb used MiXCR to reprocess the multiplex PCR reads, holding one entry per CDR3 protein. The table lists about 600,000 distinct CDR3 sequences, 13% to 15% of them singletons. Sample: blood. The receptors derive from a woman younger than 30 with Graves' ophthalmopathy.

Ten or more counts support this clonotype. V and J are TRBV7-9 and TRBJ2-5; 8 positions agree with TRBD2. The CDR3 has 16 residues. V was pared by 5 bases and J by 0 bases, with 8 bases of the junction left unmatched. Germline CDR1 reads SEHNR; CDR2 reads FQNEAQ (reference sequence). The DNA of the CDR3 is TGTGCCAGCAGCCGTGCGACTAGCGCTAACCAAGAGACCCAGTACTTC. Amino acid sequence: CASSRATSANQETQYF.

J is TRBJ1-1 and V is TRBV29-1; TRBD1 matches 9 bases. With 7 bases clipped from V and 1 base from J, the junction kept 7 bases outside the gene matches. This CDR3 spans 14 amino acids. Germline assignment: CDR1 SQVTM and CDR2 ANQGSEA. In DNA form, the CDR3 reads TGCAGCGCCGACAGGGGGAGGCGGAACACTGAAGCTTTCTTT. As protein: CSADRGRRNTEAFF. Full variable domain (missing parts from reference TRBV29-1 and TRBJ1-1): SAVISQKPSRDICQRGTSLTIQCQVDSQVTMMFWYRQQPGQSLTLIATANQGSEATYESGFVIDKFPISRPNLTFSTLTVSNMSPEDSSIYLCSADRGRRNTEAFFGQGTRLTVV.

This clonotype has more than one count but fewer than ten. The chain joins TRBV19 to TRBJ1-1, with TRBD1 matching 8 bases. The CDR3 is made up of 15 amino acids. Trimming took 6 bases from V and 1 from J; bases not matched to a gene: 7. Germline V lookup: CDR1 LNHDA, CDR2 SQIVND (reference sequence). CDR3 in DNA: TGTGCCAGTAGCACCCGGACAGGGCCGAACACTGAAGCTTTCTTT. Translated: CASSTRTGPNTEAFF.

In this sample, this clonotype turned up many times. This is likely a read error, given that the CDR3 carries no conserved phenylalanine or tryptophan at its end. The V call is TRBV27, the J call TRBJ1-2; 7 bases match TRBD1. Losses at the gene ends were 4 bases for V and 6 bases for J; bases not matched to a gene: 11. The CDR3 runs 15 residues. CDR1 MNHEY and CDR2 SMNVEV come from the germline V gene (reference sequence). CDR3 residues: CASSSRYRGRDGYTL. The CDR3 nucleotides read TGTGCCAGCAGTTCCCGTTACAGGGGAAGAGATGGCTACACCCTC.

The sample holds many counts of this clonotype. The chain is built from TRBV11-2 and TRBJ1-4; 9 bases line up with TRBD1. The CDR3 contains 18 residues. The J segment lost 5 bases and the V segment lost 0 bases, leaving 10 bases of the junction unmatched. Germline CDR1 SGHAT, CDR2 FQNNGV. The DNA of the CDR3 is TGTGCCAGCAGCTTAGATCTGTACCGGGACAGGGTGAATGAAAAACTGTTTTTT. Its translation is CASSLDLYRDRVNEKLFF. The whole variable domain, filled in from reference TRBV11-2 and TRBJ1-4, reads EAGVAQSPRYKIIEKRQSVAFWCNPISGHATLYWYQQILGQGPKLLIQFQNNGVVDDSQLPKDRFSAERLKGVDSTLKIQPAKLEDSAVYLCASSLDLYRDRVNEKLFFGSGTQLSVL.

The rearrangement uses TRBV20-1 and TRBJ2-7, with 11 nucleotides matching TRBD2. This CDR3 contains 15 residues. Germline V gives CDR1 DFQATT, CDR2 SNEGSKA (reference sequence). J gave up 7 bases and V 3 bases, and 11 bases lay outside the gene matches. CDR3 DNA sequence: TGCAGTGCTAGGGGATCTAGCGGGAGGTGGGGGGAGCAGTACTTC. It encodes CSARGSSGRWGEQYF.

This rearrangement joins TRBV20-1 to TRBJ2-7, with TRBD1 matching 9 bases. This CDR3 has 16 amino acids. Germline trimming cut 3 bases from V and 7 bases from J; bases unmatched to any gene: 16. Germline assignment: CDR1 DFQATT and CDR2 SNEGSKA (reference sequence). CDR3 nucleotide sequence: TGCAGTGCTAGGAGGATGAACAGGGGGCTATTGGGGGAGCAGTACTTC. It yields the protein CSARRMNRGLLGEQYF.

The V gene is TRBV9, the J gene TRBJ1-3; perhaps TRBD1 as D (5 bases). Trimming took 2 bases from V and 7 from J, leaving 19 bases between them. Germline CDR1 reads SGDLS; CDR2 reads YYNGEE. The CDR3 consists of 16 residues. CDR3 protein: CASSVGPGPQVNTIYF. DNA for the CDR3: TGTGCCAGCAGCGTGGGACCGGGACCGCAGGTGAACACCATATATTTT.

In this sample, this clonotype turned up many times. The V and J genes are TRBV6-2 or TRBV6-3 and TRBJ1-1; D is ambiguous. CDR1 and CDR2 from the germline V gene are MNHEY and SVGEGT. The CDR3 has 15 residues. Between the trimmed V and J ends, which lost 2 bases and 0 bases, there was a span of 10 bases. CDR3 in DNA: TGTGCCAGCAGTTACCCTGATGAGATGAACACTGAAGCTTTCTTT. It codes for CASSYPDEMNTEAFF.

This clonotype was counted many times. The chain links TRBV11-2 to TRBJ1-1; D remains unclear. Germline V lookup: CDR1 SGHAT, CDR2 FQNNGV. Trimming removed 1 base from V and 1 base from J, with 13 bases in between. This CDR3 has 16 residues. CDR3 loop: CASSLVIQRRNTEAFF. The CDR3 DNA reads TGTGCCAGCAGCTTAGTGATTCAGCGTCGGAACACTGAAGCTTTCTTT.

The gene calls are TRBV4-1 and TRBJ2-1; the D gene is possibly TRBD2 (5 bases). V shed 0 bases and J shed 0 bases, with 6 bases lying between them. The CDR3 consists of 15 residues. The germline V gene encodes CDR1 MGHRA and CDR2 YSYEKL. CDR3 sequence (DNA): TGCGCCAGCAGCCAAGAGCGGGTCTCCTACAATGAGCAGTTCTTC. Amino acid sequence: CASSQERVSYNEQFF.

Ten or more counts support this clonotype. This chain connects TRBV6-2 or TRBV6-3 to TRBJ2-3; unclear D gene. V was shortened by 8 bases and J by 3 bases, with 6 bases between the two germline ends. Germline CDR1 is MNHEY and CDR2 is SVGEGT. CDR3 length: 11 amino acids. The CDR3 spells CASGLTDTQYF. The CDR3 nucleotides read TGTGCCAGCGGGTTAACAGATACGCAGTATTTT.

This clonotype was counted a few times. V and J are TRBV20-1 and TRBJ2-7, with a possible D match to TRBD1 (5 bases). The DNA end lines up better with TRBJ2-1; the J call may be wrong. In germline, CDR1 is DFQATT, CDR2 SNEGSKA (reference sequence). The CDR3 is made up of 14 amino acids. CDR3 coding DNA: TGCAGTGTCCCCGACAGCGTATACTCCTACGAGCAGTTCTTC. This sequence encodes CSVPDSVYSYEQFF.

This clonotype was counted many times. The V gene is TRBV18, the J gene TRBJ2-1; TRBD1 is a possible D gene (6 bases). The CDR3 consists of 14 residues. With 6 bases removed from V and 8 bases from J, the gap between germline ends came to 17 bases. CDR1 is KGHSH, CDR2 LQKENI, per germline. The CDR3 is CASSLQQGLHEQFF. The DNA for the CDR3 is TGTGCCAGCTCCCTTCAACAGGGTCTGCATGAGCAGTTCTTC.

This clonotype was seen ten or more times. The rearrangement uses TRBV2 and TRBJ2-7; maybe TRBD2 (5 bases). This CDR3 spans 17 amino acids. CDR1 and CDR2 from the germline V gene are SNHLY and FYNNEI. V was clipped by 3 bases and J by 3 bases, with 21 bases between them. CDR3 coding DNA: TGTGCCAGCAGTGAGAAGGCTAGCAATTCGTTAGTCTACGAGCAGTACTTC. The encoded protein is CASSEKASNSLVYEQYF.

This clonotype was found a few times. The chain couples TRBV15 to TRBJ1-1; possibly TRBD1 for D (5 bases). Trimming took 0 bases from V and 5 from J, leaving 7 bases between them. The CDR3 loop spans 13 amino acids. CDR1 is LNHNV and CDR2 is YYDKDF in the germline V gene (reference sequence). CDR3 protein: CATSREGRTEAFF. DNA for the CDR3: TGTGCCACCAGCAGAGAGGGACGGACTGAAGCTTTCTTT. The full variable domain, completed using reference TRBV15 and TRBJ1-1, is DAMVIQNPRYQVTQFGKPVTLSCSQTLNHNVMYWYQQKSSQAPKLLFHYYDKDFNNEADTPDNFQSRRPNTSFCFLDIRSPGLGDTAMYLCATSREGRTEAFFGQGTRLTVV.

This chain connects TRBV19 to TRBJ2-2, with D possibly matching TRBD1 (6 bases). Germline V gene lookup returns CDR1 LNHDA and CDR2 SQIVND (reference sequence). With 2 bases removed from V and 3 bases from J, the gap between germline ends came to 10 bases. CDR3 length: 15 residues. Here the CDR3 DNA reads TGTGCCAGTAGTATAATAGGGGGATACACCGGGGAGCTGTTTTTT. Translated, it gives CASSIIGGYTGELFF.

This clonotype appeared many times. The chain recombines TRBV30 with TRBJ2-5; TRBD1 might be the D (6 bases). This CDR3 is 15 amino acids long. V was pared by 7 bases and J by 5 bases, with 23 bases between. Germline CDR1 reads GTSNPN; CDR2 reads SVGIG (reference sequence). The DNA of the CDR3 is TGTGCCTACCTTAGCAGGGGACCGGCAAGGGAGACCCAGTACTTC. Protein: CAYLSRGPARETQYF.

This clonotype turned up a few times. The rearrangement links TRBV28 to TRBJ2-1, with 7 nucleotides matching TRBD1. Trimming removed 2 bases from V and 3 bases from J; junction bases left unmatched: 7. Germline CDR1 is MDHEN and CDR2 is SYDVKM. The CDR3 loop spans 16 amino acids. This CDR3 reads CASSLMGQINYNEQFF. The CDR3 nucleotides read TGTGCCAGCAGTTTAATGGGACAGATTAACTACAATGAGCAGTTCTTC.

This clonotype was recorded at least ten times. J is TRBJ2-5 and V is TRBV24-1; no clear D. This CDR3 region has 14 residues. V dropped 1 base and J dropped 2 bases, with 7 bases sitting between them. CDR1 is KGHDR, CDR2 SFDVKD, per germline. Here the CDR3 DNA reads TGTGCCACCAGTGATTTTAAGGAGCAAGAGACCCAGTACTTC. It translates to CATSDFKEQETQYF.

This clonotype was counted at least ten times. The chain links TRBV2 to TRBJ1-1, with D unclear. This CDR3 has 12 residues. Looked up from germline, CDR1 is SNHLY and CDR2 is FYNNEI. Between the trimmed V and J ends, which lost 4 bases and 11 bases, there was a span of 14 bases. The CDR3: CASSGAGFGAFF. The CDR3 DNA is TGTGCCAGCAGTGGGGCAGGTTTCGGTGCTTTCTTT.

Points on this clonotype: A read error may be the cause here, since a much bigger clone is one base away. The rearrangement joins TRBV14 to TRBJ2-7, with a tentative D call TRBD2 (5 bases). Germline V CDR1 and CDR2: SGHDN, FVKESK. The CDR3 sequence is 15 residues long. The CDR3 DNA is TGTGCCAGCAGCCAATCCTGGCGGACCATGGGAGAGCGGTACTTC. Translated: CASSQSWRTMGERYF.

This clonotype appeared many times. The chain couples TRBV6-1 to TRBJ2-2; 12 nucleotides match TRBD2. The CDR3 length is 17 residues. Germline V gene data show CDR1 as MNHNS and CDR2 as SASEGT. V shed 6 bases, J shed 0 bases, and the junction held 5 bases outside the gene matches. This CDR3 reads CASRRTSGAPNTGELFF. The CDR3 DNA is TGTGCCAGCAGGAGGACTAGCGGGGCCCCGAACACCGGGGAGCTGTTTTTT.

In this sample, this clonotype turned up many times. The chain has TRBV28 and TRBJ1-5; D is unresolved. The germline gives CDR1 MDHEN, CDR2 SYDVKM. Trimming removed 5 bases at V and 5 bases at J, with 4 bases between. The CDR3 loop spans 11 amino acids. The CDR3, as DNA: TGTGCCAGCAGTATTGATCAGCCCCAGCATTTT. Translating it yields CASSIDQPQHF.

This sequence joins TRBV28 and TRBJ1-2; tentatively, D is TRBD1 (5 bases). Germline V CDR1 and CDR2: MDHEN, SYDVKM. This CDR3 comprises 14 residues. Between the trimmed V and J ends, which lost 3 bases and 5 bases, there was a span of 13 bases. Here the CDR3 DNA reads TGTGCCAGCAGTTTGGGGGGGGATCAATATGGCTACACCTTC. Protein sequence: CASSLGGDQYGYTF.

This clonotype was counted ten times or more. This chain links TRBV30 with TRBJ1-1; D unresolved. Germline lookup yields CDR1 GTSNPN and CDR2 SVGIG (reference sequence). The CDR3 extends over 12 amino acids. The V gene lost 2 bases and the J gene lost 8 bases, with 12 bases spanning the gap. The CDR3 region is CAWSLPQLEAFF. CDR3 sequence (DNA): TGTGCCTGGAGTCTGCCCCAATTGGAAGCTTTCTTT. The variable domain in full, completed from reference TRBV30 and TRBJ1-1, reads SQTIHQWPATLVQPVGSPLSLECTVEGTSNPNLYWYRQAAGRGLQLLFYSVGIGQISSEVPQNLSASRPQDRQFILSSKKLLLSDSGFYLCAWSLPQLEAFFGQGTRLTVV.